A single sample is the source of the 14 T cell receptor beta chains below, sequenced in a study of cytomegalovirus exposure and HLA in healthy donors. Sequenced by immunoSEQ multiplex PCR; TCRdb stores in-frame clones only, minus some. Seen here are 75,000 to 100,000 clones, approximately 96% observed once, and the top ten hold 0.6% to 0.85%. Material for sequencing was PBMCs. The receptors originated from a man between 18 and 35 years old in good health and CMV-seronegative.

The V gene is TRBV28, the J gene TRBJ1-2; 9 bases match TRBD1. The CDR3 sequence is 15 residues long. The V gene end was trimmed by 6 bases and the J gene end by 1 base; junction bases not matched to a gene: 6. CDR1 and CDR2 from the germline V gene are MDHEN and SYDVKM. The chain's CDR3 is CASSPGTGINYGYTF. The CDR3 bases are TGTGCCAGCAGCCCCGGGACAGGGATTAACTATGGCTACACCTTC.

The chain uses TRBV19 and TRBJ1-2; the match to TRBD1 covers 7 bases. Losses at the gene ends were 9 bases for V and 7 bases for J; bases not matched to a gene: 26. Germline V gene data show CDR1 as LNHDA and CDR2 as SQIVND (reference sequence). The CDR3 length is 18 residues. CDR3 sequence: CASHLWGQTQIKVRGYTF. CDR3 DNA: TGTGCCAGCCATTTGTGGGGACAGACCCAAATAAAAGTTCGTGGCTACACCTTC.

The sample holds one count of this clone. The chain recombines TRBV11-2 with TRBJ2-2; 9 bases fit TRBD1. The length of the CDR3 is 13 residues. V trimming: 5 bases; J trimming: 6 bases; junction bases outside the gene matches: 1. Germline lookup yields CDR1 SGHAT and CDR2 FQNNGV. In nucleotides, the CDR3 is TGTGCCAGCAGCCGACAGGGGGCCGGGGAGCTGTTTTTT. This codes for CASSRQGAGELFF.

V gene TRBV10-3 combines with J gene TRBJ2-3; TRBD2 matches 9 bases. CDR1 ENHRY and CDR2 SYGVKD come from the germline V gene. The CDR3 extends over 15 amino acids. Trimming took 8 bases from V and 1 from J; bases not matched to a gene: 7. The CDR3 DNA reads TGTGCCATCGGATACTTAGCGGGGGGCACAGATACGCAGTATTTT. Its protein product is CAIGYLAGGTDTQYF.

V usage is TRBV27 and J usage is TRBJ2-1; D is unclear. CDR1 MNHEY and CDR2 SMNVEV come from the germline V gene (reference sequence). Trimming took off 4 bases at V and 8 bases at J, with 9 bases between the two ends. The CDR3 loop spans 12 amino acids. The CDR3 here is CASSSIAHEQFF. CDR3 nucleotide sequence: TGTGCCAGCAGTTCTATCGCCCATGAGCAGTTCTTC.

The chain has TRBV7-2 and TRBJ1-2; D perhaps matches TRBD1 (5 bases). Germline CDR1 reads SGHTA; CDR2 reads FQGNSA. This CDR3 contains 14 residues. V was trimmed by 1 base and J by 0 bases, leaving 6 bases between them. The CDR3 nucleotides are TGTGCCAGCAGCTTAGGGACAACTAACTATGGCTACACCTTC. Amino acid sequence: CASSLGTTNYGYTF. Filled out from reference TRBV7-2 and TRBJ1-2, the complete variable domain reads GAGVSQSPSNKVTEKGKDVELRCDPISGHTALYWYRQSLGQGLEFLIYFQGNSAPDKSGLPSDRFSAERTGGSVSTLTIQRTQQEDSAVYLCASSLGTTNYGYTFGSGTRLTVV.

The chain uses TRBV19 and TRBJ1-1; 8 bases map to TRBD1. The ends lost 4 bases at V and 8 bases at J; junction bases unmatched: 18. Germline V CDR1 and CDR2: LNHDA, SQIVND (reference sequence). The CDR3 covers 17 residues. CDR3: CASSTTKQPSDRAEAFF. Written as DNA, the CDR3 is TGTGCCAGTAGTACCACCAAACAACCATCGGACAGGGCCGAAGCTTTCTTT. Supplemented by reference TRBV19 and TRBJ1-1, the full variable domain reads DGGITQSPKYLFRKEGQNVTLSCEQNLNHDAMYWYRQDPGQGLRLIYYSQIVNDFQKGDIAEGYSVSREKKESFPLTVTSAQKNPTAFYLCASSTTKQPSDRAEAFFGQGTRLTVV.

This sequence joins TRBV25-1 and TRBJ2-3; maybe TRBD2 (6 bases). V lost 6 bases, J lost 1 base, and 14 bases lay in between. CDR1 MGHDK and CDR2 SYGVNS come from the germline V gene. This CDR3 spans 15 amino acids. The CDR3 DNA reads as TGTGCCAGCAGCTCTGGCGGGATTCGCACAGATACGCAGTATTTT. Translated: CASSSGGIRTDTQYF. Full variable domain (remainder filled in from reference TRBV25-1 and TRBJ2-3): EADIYQTPRYLVIGTGKKITLECSQTMGHDKMYWYQQDPGMELHLIHYSYGVNSTEKGDLSSESTVSRIRTEHFPLTLESARPSHTSQYLCASSSGGIRTDTQYFGPGTRLTVL.

CDR3 DNA sequence: TGTGCCAGCAGCTACAGGGCCTTCTACGAGCAGTACGTC. Translated: CASSYRAFYEQYV. The J gene is TRBJ2-7, the V gene TRBV7-2, with D tentatively TRBD1 (6 bases). V was clipped by 4 bases and J by 3 bases, with 10 bases between them. Germline assignment: CDR1 SGHTA and CDR2 FQGNSA. There are 13 residues in the CDR3.

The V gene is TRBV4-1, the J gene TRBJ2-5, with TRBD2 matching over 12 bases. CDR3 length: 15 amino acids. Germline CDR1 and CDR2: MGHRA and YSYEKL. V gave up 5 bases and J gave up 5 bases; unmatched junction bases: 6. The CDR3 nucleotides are TGCGCCAGCAGCTCAACTAGCGGGGGGCGGGAGACCCAGTACTTC. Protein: CASSSTSGGRETQYF.

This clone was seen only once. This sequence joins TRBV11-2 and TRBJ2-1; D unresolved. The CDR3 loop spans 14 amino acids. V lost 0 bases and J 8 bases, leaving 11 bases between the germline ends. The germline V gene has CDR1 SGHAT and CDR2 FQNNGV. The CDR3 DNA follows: TGTGCCAGCAGCTTAGATGGTCCCAGGTATGAGCAGTTCTTC. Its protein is CASSLDGPRYEQFF.

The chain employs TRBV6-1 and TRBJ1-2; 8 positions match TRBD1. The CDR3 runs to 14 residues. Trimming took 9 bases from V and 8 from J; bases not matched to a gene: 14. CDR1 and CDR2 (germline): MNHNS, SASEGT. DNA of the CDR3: TGTGCCAGTCAAAAAACCCCCCAGGGGGCAGGCTACACCTTC. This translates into CASQKTPQGAGYTF.

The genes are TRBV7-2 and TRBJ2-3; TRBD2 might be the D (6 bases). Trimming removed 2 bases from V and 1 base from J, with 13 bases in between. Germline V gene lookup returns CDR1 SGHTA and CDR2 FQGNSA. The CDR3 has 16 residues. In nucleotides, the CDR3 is TGTGCCAGCAGCTTAATTGGGTGGGAGGGCACAGATACGCAGTATTTT. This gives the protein CASSLIGWEGTDTQYF.

The CDR3 sequence is CATSSTGLTGELFF. Here the CDR3 DNA reads TGTGCCACCAGCTCGACAGGGCTTACCGGGGAGCTGTTTTTT. The V and J genes are TRBV15 and TRBJ2-2, with 7 bases identical to TRBD1. CDR3 length: 14 amino acids. The germline V gene has CDR1 LNHNV and CDR2 YYDKDF (reference sequence). With 5 bases clipped from V and 5 bases from J, the junction kept 5 bases outside the gene matches.